Following are 8 T cell receptor beta chains from one sample sequenced in a study of CD8 T cells in ankylosing spondylitis. In TCRdb, the 5' RACE reads were re-called with MiXCR into one record per CDR3 protein. The sample carries about 240,000 distinct CDR3 sequences, more than 20% recorded once. Sample: blood, either unsorted or a sorted T cell fraction (not recorded which). These receptors were taken from a male donor with ankylosing spondylitis or in good health (not recorded which).

This clonotype appeared a few times. The chain joins TRBV6-1 to TRBJ2-3; no reliable D call. The CDR3 sequence is 15 residues long. The germline gives CDR1 MNHNS, CDR2 SASEGT. The V end lost 2 bases, the J end lost 1 base, and 10 bases lay between the germline ends. The CDR3 here is CASSEQGLRTDTQYF. The CDR3 DNA reads as TGTGCCAGCAGTGAACAAGGCCTCCGCACAGATACGCAGTATTTT.

This clonotype was counted only a few times. The chain recombines TRBV29-1 with TRBJ2-3, with 16 bases aligning to TRBD2. Germline trimming cut 3 bases from V and 4 bases from J; bases unmatched to any gene: 4. Germline-derived CDR1 and CDR2 are SQVTM and ANQGSEA. There are 16 residues in the CDR3. CDR3 sequence: CSVDAGLAGGPDTQYF. CDR3 nucleotides: TGCAGCGTTGATGCGGGACTAGCGGGGGGGCCAGATACGCAGTATTTT.

This clonotype was seen many times. The chain is built from TRBV20-1 and TRBJ2-3, with 12 bases fitting TRBD2. The V and J ends lost 6 bases and 3 bases, in that order; junction bases with no gene match: 7. The germline V gene has CDR1 DFQATT and CDR2 SNEGSKA (reference sequence). The CDR3 is made up of 15 amino acids. The CDR3 is CSADRTSGKTDTQYF. CDR3 DNA: TGCAGTGCGGATCGGACTAGCGGGAAAACAGATACGCAGTATTTT.

This clonotype was counted between two and nine times. This sequence joins TRBV20-1 and TRBJ2-3, with 7 bases identical to TRBD1. The germline gives CDR1 DFQATT, CDR2 SNEGSKA (reference sequence). The CDR3 is made up of 14 amino acids. J gave up 6 bases and V 6 bases, and 12 bases lay outside the gene matches. In nucleotides, the CDR3 is TGCAGTGCCCAAGGACAGGCGAATTTTGATACGCAGTATTTT. Translated: CSAQGQANFDTQYF.

This clonotype was counted ten times or more. The V gene is TRBV6-2 or TRBV6-3, the J gene TRBJ2-2; 9 bases fit TRBD2. V lost 2 bases to trimming and J lost 2 bases; unmatched junction nucleotides: 18. Germline V gene lookup returns CDR1 MNHEY and CDR2 SVGEGT. CDR3 length equals 21 residues. The CDR3 DNA reads as TGTGCCAGCAGTTACCCCCCGGGGTCGAGAGCGGGGGGTAAAAACACCGGGGAGCTGTTTTTT. Amino acids: CASSYPPGSRAGGKNTGELFF.

This chain links TRBV10-3 with TRBJ2-2; D unresolved. CDR1 and CDR2 (germline): ENHRY, SYGVKD. The length of the CDR3 is 17 residues. The V end lost 0 bases, the J end lost 0 bases, and 11 bases lay between the germline ends. This chain's CDR3 is CAISESLLLANTGELFF. The CDR3 nucleotides read TGTGCCATCAGTGAGTCTCTTTTGCTAGCGAACACCGGGGAGCTGTTTTTT.

Regarding this clonotype: One junction end disagrees with the germline gene, perhaps due to a read error. The gene calls are TRBV7-7 and TRBJ2-3; a possible D gene is TRBD1 (6 bases). The CDR3 contains 15 residues. Germline V lookup: CDR1 SSHAT, CDR2 FNYEAQ (reference sequence). For the CDR3, the DNA is TGTGCTAGCAGCTTAGCAGGGGCCAGCACAGATACGCAGTATTTT. Its translation: CASSLAGASTDTQYF.

This clonotype was detected only a few times. V usage is TRBV5-6 and J usage is TRBJ2-7; D is unresolved. Trimming left V 3 bases short and J 4 bases short, with 5 bases between. Germline V gene lookup returns CDR1 SGHDT and CDR2 YYEEEE. The CDR3 sequence is 11 residues long. CDR3 sequence reads: CASSSKYEQYF. CDR3 bases: TGTGCCAGCAGCTCTAAATACGAGCAGTACTTC. The variable domain in full, with the rest retrieved from reference TRBV5-6 and TRBJ2-7, is DAGVTQSPTHLIKTRGQQVTLRCSPKSGHDTVSWYQQALGQGPQFIFQYYEEEERQRGNFPDRFSGHQFPNYSSELNVNALLLGDSALYLCASSSKYEQYFGPGTRLTVT.